This T cell receptor beta chain derives from a study of cytomegalovirus exposure and HLA in healthy donors. Study-wide results and limits: For cytomegalovirus status, the classifier reportedly gave diagnoses with high specificity and sensitivity. Sequencing artifact likely explains a cluster of highly shared sequence variants.

PCR primers comprised 60 Vbeta and 13 Jbeta primers. Clones were read by immunoSEQ multiplex PCR, and TCRdb kept only the in-frame ones, dropping some. The sample consists of about 59,000 clones, roughly 84% of them appearing once. Regarding this clone: The antigen remains undetermined.

What was sequenced was PBMCs. The sequence was collected from a human donor in good health.

The CDR3: CASSLRGQVYNEQFF. CDR3 in DNA: TGCGCCAGCAGCTTGAGAGGACAGGTGTACAATGAGCAGTTCTTC. The V and J genes are TRBV5-1 and TRBJ2-1; TRBD1 agrees at 7 bases. The CDR3 has 15 residues. V lost 1 base, J lost 4 bases, and 5 bases stayed unmatched. The germline V gene has CDR1 SGHRS and CDR2 YFSETQ. Full variable domain (missing parts from reference TRBV5-1 and TRBJ2-1): KAGVTQTPRYLIKTRGQQVTLSCSPISGHRSVSWYQQTPGQGLQFLFEYFSETQRNKGNFPGRFSGRQFSNSRSEMNVSTLELGDSALYLCASSLRGQVYNEQFFGPGTRLTVL.